This TCR beta chain was captured by sequencing in a study of T cells in Graves' hyperthyroidism and ophthalmopathy. It was uncontrolled infection, other autoimmune disease, pregnancy or lactation that excluded patients. The CDR3 spans 17 residues. CDR1 and CDR2 (germline): MGHDK, SYGVNS. The V and J ends lost 7 bases and 5 bases respectively, with 23 bases between them. Amplification of TCR beta CDR3 regions used RNA as the template. A first-round RT-PCR of the TCR CDR3 used the HTBI primer set. Using its own MiXCR run on the multiplex PCR reads, TCRdb lists one record per CDR3 protein. The sample records hundreds of thousands of distinct CDR3 sequences, 16% being singletons.

This TCR was recovered from a woman under 30 with Graves' hyperthyroidism. J is TRBJ2-2 and V is TRBV25-1; no reliable D call. The source material was blood. Here the CDR3 DNA reads TGTGCCAGCACCTCTAAGGGCAGTCTCCTTAGGACCGGGGAGCTGTTTTTT. It specifies CASTSKGSLLRTGELFF.